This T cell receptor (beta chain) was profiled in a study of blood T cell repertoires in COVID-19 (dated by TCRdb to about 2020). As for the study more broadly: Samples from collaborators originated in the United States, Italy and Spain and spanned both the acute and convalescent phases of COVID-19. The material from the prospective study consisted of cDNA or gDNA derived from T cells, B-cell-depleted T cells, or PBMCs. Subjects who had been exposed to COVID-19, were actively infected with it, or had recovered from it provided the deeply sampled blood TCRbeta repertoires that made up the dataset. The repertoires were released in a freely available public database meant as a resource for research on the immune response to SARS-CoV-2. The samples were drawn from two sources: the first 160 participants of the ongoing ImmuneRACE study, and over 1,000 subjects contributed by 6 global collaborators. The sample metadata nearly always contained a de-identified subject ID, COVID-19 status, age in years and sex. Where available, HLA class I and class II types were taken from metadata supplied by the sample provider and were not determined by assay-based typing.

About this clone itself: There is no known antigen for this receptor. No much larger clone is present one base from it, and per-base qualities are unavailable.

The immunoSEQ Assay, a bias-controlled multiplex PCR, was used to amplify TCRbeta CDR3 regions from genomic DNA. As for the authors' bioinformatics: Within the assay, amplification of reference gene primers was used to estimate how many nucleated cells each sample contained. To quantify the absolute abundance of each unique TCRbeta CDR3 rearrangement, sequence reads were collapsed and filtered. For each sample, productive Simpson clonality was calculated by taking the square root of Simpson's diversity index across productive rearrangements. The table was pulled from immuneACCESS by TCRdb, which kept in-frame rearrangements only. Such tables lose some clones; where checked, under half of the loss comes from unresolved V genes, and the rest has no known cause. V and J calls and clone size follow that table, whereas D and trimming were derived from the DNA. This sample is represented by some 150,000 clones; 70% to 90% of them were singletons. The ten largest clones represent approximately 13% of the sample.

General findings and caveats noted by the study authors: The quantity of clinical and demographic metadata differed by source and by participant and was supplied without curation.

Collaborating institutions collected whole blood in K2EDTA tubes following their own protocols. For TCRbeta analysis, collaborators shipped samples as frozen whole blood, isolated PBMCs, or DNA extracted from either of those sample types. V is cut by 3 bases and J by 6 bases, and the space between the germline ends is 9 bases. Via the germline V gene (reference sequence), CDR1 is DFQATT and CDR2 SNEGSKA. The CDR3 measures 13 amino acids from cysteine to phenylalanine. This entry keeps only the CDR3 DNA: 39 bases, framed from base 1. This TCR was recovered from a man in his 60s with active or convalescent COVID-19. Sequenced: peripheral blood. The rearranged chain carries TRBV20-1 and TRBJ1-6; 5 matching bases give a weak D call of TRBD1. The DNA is TGCAGTGCTAGTCCGGGGGGTAATTCACCCCTCCACTTT. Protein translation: CSASPGGNSPLHF.